Following are 23 T cell receptor beta chains from one sample sequenced in a study of pediatric ulcerative colitis. Repertoires were generated with immunoSEQ multiplex PCR, while TCRdb's copy carries only in-frame clones and drops some. The sample consists of tens of thousands of clones, roughly 90% of them appearing once. The sample comprised blood. The receptor set was obtained from a boy aged 5-17 years with severe ulcerative colitis.

This clone has only one observation. This chain uses TRBV27 with TRBJ1-2, with a tentative D call TRBD1 (5 bases). CDR1 MNHEY and CDR2 SMNVEV come from the germline V gene (reference sequence). The V end was cut by 3 bases, the J end by 4 bases, with 15 bases between. This CDR3 is built from 15 residues. This CDR3 reads CASSFEGRGLYGYTF. The CDR3 DNA follows: TGTGCCAGCAGTTTCGAGGGGCGGGGTCTCTATGGCTACACCTTC.

V gene TRBV5-6 combines with J gene TRBJ2-5, with D uncertain. Trimming stripped 4 bases from V and 5 bases from J, with 15 bases between. This CDR3 has 14 residues. CDR1 is SGHDT, CDR2 YYEEEE, per germline. The CDR3 nucleotides read TGTGCCAGCAGCGGAATAGGGAATGCTGAGACCCAGTACTTC. The encoded protein is CASSGIGNAETQYF.

V is TRBV4-3 and J is TRBJ2-7, with TRBD1 matching over 7 bases. There are 15 residues in the CDR3. CDR1 and CDR2 (germline): LGHNA, YSLEER. The V and J ends lost 0 bases and 2 bases, in that order; junction bases with no gene match: 4. CDR3 DNA sequence: TGCGCCAGCAGCCAAGATCGGGACAGTGCCTACGAGCAGTACTTC. It encodes CASSQDRDSAYEQYF.

The count of this clone is one. The V call is TRBV25-1, the J call TRBJ2-3; D gene uncertain. Germline assignment: CDR1 MGHDK and CDR2 SYGVNS. This CDR3 has 14 residues. V dropped 3 bases and J dropped 0 bases, with 7 bases sitting between them. CDR3 region: CASSDSSSTDTQYF. The CDR3 bases are TGTGCCAGCAGTGACTCCAGCAGCACAGATACGCAGTATTTT. Together with reference TRBV25-1 and TRBJ2-3, the CDR3 gives the full variable domain: EADIYQTPRYLVIGTGKKITLECSQTMGHDKMYWYQQDPGMELHLIHYSYGVNSTEKGDLSSESTVSRIRTEHFPLTLESARPSHTSQYLCASSDSSSTDTQYFGPGTRLTVL.

The gene calls are TRBV5-8 and TRBJ2-5; D unresolved. The CDR3 covers 13 residues. V gave up 4 bases and J gave up 0 bases, with 7 bases separating them. The germline CDR1 and CDR2 sequences are SGHTS and YDEGEE. The chain's CDR3 is CASSPYNQETQYF. The CDR3 nucleotides read TGTGCCAGCAGCCCCTACAACCAAGAGACCCAGTACTTC.

V gene TRBV6-5 combines with J gene TRBJ1-2; 8 nucleotides agree with TRBD1. Unmatched junction bases numbered 3, after V lost 2 bases and J lost 4 bases. The germline V gene encodes CDR1 MNHEY and CDR2 SVGAGI. The CDR3 runs 14 residues. The DNA of the CDR3 is TGTGCCAGCAGTTACGGGGGACAGGTCTATGGCTACACCTTC. This encodes CASSYGGQVYGYTF.

The count of this clone is one. The genes are TRBV18 and TRBJ1-1; possible D gene TRBD1, 6 bases. The ends were cut back, 3 bases at V and 8 bases at J, with 13 bases in the middle. This CDR3 contains 13 residues. The V gene's germline CDR1 is KGHSH and CDR2 LQKENI. This chain's CDR3 is CASSPKTGTEAFF. CDR3 bases: TGTGCCAGCTCACCCAAAACCGGGACAGAAGCTTTCTTT.

The chain is built from TRBV10-3 and TRBJ2-1; possibly TRBD2 for D (5 bases). This CDR3 has 13 amino acids. Trimming pared 8 bases from V and 2 bases from J, leaving 10 bases between. Looked up from germline, CDR1 is ENHRY and CDR2 is SYGVKD. CDR3 bases: TGTGCCATCCGCCCAGCGGCCTACAATGAGCAGTTCTTC. Protein product: CAIRPAAYNEQFF.

In this sample, this clone turned up a few times. The rearrangement links TRBV7-9 to TRBJ1-2; no definite D call. CDR3 length: 13 residues. The V gene's germline CDR1 is SEHNR and CDR2 FQNEAQ (reference sequence). V was pared by 3 bases and J by 1 base, with 6 bases between. CDR3 DNA: TGTGCCAGCAGCTTTTACAGTAACTATGGCTACACCTTC. This translates into CASSFYSNYGYTF.

This chain uses TRBV6-1 with TRBJ2-7, with D tentatively TRBD1 (6 bases). The CDR3 is made up of 13 amino acids. V was pared by 6 bases and J by 3 bases, with 12 bases between. Germline V CDR1 and CDR2: MNHNS, SASEGT. CDR3 nucleotide sequence: TGTGCCAGCAGCCACAGGGCGGTCTACGAGCAGTACTTC. Its protein is CASSHRAVYEQYF.

This clone was observed a few times. CDR3 region: CASSPAKGARFSGNTIYF. DNA for the CDR3: TGCGCCAGCAGCCCGGCAAAGGGGGCCCGCTTCTCTGGAAACACCATATATTTT. This chain connects TRBV5-1 to TRBJ1-3; 7 positions agree with TRBD1. CDR3 size: 18 residues. J lost 0 bases, V lost 4 bases, and 13 bases had no gene match. Germline lookup yields CDR1 SGHRS and CDR2 YFSETQ.

This clone has just one count. The chain combines TRBV2 with TRBJ2-1, with 7 bases that match TRBD1. The junction had 16 bases not matched to a gene; V was cut back by 0 bases and J by 5 bases. Germline loops: CDR1 SNHLY, CDR2 FYNNEI. The CDR3 runs to 19 residues. Here the CDR3 DNA reads TGTGCCAGCAGTGAAGCCGACAGGGTTGGACCCCGAATTGACAATGAGCAGTTCTTC. Its translation is CASSEADRVGPRIDNEQFF.

V and J are TRBV4-1 and TRBJ2-2; 12 bases align to TRBD2. The germline gives CDR1 MGHRA, CDR2 YSYEKL. V was clipped by 3 bases and J by 2 bases; unmatched bases: 10. CDR3 length: 19 amino acids. DNA for the CDR3: TGCGCCAGCAGCCATCCGACTAGCGGGAGAGCTCAAAACACCGGGGAGCTGTTTTTT. Protein product: CASSHPTSGRAQNTGELFF.

CDR3 nucleotides: TGCGCCAGCAGCTTGACCCTAGCGGGAGTCTACGAGCAGTACTTC. It is translated as CASSLTLAGVYEQYF. The gene calls are TRBV5-1 and TRBJ2-7, with 10 bases fitting TRBD2. V trimming: 1 base; J trimming: 3 bases; junction bases outside the gene matches: 4. Germline CDR1 SGHRS, CDR2 YFSETQ. CDR3 length: 15 residues.

V is TRBV9 and J is TRBJ1-2; D is ambiguous. CDR1 and CDR2 from the germline V gene are SGDLS and YYNGEE. V was trimmed by 3 bases and J by 8 bases, leaving 17 bases between them. The length of the CDR3 is 14 residues. The DNA of the CDR3 is TGTGCCAGCAGCGCCGACGGGCAGTTTAAGGGCTACACCTTC. Protein product: CASSADGQFKGYTF.

This clone has just one count. J is TRBJ1-5 and V is TRBV27, with a possible D match to TRBD1 (5 bases). The germline gives CDR1 MNHEY, CDR2 SMNVEV (reference sequence). The CDR3 contains 14 residues. The V end was cut by 4 bases, the J end by 1 base, with 8 bases between. The CDR3, as DNA: TGTGCCAGCAGTTATCAGGGAAGCAATCAGCCCCAGCATTTT. It specifies CASSYQGSNQPQHF.

This clone was seen a single time. The chain carries TRBV7-9 and TRBJ2-5; weak D call: TRBD2 (5 bases). This CDR3 comprises 14 residues. The V end lost 5 bases, the J end lost 1 base, and 11 bases lay between the germline ends. The V gene's germline CDR1 is SEHNR and CDR2 FQNEAQ (reference sequence). CDR3 loop: CASSTLSAQETQYF. The CDR3 nucleotides are TGTGCCAGCAGCACCCTTAGCGCCCAAGAGACCCAGTACTTC. The variable domain in full, with the rest retrieved from reference TRBV7-9 and TRBJ2-5, is DTGVSQNPRHKITKRGQNVTFRCDPISEHNRLYWYRQTLGQGPEFLTYFQNEAQLEKSRLLSDRFSAERPKGSFSTLEIQRTEQGDSAMYLCASSTLSAQETQYFGPGTRLLVL.

This chain links TRBV28 with TRBJ1-5; 9 bases are shared with TRBD1. Germline assignment: CDR1 MDHEN and CDR2 SYDVKM. The CDR3 sequence is 15 residues long. V was clipped by 5 bases and J by 6 bases; unmatched bases: 8. The CDR3 DNA is TGTGCCAGCAGTAACACAGGGGGCCTAGGTCAGCCCCAGCATTTT. This translates into CASSNTGGLGQPQHF. The full variable domain, in which reference TRBV28 and TRBJ1-5 provide the parts outside the CDR3, is DVKVTQSSRYLVKRTGEKVFLECVQDMDHENMFWYRQDPGLGLRLIYFSYDVKMKEKGDIPEGYSVSREKKERFSLILESASTNQTSMYLCASSNTGGLGQPQHFGDGTRLSIL.

This chain links TRBV19 with TRBJ2-1, with TRBD1 identical over 7 bases. This CDR3 region has 15 residues. The V gene end was trimmed by 7 bases and the J gene end by 3 bases; junction bases not matched to a gene: 9. Germline CDR1 is LNHDA and CDR2 is SQIVND (reference sequence). The CDR3 region is CASTPRQGFYNEQFF. DNA for the CDR3: TGTGCCAGTACTCCCAGACAGGGTTTCTACAATGAGCAGTTCTTC.

The rearrangement uses TRBV30 and TRBJ1-2; 7 bases line up with TRBD1. Germline V CDR1 and CDR2: GTSNPN, SVGIG (reference sequence). Trimming at V came to 0 bases and at J to 4 bases, leaving 5 bases not matched to a gene. The CDR3 length is 14 residues. The CDR3 coding sequence is TGTGCCTGGAGTGTTGAGGGGGCGTCCTATGGCTACACCTTC. The encoded protein is CAWSVEGASYGYTF.

This clone is medium-sized (0.01 to 0.1%). The rearrangement joins TRBV25-1 to TRBJ2-7; tentatively, D is TRBD1 (6 bases). The CDR3 extends over 11 amino acids. Germline V CDR1 and CDR2: MGHDK, SYGVNS. The ends were cut back, 8 bases at V and 4 bases at J, with 9 bases in the middle. The CDR3 DNA reads as TGTGCCAGCGGCAGGGGTTACGAGCAGTACTTC. Encoded protein: CASGRGYEQYF.

This chain uses TRBV21-1 with TRBJ1-1; whether TRBD1, the table's D call, matches the DNA was not checked. TRBV21-1 is tagged as a pseudogene. The CDR3 is 14 residues long. CDR3 DNA sequence: TGTGCCAGCAGCAAAGCGGACAGTCCCACTGAAGCTTTCTTT. Translating it yields CASSKADSPTEAFF.

Only one count was recorded for this clone. This chain connects TRBV5-1 to TRBJ2-2; possible D gene TRBD1, 5 bases. The ends were cut back, 2 bases at V and 4 bases at J, with 12 bases in the middle. CDR3 length equals 15 residues. In germline, CDR1 is SGHRS, CDR2 YFSETQ. CDR3 in DNA: TGCGCCAGCAGCTTCAGGGTTCAGGGCACCGGGGAGCTGTTTTTT. It translates to CASSFRVQGTGELFF.